A single sample is the source of the 30 T cell receptor beta chains below, sequenced in a study of T cell responses to AZD1222 COVID-19 vaccine. Sequencing was performed with immunoSEQ multiplex PCR; in TCRdb, only in-frame clones are kept and a portion is missing. The table has some 120,000 clones, approximately 91% seen once. The sequencing used peripheral blood, collected on day 0 of AZD1222 vaccination. These receptors were obtained from an adult in good health.

This sequence joins TRBV7-2 and TRBJ2-7; 8 bases are shared with TRBD1. The CDR3 runs 14 residues. The V gene end was trimmed by 6 bases and the J gene end by 6 bases; junction bases not matched to a gene: 10. Germline V CDR1 and CDR2: SGHTA, FQGNSA. This chain's CDR3 is CASSHLGQGGEQYF. As DNA, the CDR3 is TGTGCCAGCAGTCACCTAGGACAGGGAGGCGAGCAGTACTTC.

This clone was counted only a few times. The genes are TRBV6-2 or TRBV6-3 and TRBJ1-6; D is unclear. Germline V gene sequence: CDR1 MNHEY, CDR2 SVGEGT. The ends were cut back, 0 bases at V and 0 bases at J, with 6 bases in the middle. This CDR3 spans 16 amino acids. CDR3 in DNA: TGTGCCAGCAGTTACTCTCCGAGCTCCTATAATTCACCCCTCCACTTT. Amino acid sequence: CASSYSPSSYNSPLHF.

The chain carries TRBV7-6 and TRBJ2-7; TRBD1 aligns across 7 bases. Looked up from germline, CDR1 is SGHVS and CDR2 is FNYEAQ. V dropped 1 base and J dropped 0; count of bases not matched to a gene: 3. This CDR3 contains 15 residues. The chain's CDR3 is CASSLEGTASYEQYF. Here the CDR3 DNA reads TGTGCCAGCAGCTTAGAGGGGACAGCCTCCTACGAGCAGTACTTC.

The J gene is TRBJ1-4, the V gene TRBV6-5; tentatively, D is TRBD1 (6 bases). The germline gives CDR1 MNHEY, CDR2 SVGAGI. The length of the CDR3 is 13 residues. Trimming left V 7 bases short and J 4 bases short, with 10 bases between. The CDR3 DNA reads TGTGCCAGCACTACAGGGAGTAATGAAAAACTGTTTTTT. Its protein product is CASTTGSNEKLFF.

This clone was seen a handful of times. This chain joins TRBV24-1 and TRBJ1-5; D is unclear. Trimming stripped 4 bases from V and 8 bases from J, with 8 bases between. The CDR3 contains 12 residues. In germline, CDR1 is KGHDR, CDR2 SFDVKD. CDR3 region: CATSDTTKPQHF. The DNA for the CDR3 is TGTGCCACCAGTGACACCACTAAGCCCCAGCATTTT.

This clone was picked up one time. The V call is TRBV7-9, the J call TRBJ2-7; TRBD1 matches 8 bases. Trimming took 6 bases from V and 6 from J; bases not matched to a gene: 7. Germline V gene data show CDR1 as SEHNR and CDR2 as FQNEAQ (reference sequence). CDR3 size: 13 residues. This CDR3 is CASRLDRVGEQYF. The CDR3, as DNA: TGTGCCAGCAGACTGGACAGGGTTGGCGAGCAGTACTTC.

The V gene is TRBV5-1, the J gene TRBJ2-3, with TRBD1 matching over 8 bases. Germline-derived CDR1 and CDR2 are SGHRS and YFSETQ. The trim removed 4 bases at V and 1 base at J, leaving 2 bases unmatched. The CDR3 totals 14 residues. CDR3 amino acids: CASSTGQGTDTQYF. For the CDR3, the DNA is TGCGCCAGCAGCACGGGACAGGGCACAGATACGCAGTATTTT.

This chain uses TRBV7-2 with TRBJ2-1; tentative D call: TRBD1 (5 bases). Trimming stripped 1 base from V and 16 bases from J, with 14 bases between. Germline V gives CDR1 SGHTA, CDR2 FQGNSA. The CDR3 has 12 residues. The CDR3 region is CASSLEGKTLFF. The CDR3 DNA sequence: TGTGCCAGCAGCTTAGAGGGGAAGACCCTATTCTTC.

The chain couples TRBV2 to TRBJ1-2; no firm D call. Germline V gene lookup returns CDR1 SNHLY and CDR2 FYNNEI. The CDR3 spans 14 residues. Trimming pared 7 bases from V and 4 bases from J, leaving 16 bases between. The CDR3 sequence: CASTEDFNLYGYTF. In nucleotides, the CDR3 is TGTGCCAGCACCGAGGATTTTAACCTCTATGGCTACACCTTC.

The chain links TRBV5-1 to TRBJ1-2; 12 nucleotides align to TRBD1. V trimming: 4 bases; J trimming: 7 bases; junction bases outside the gene matches: 5. There are 14 residues in the CDR3. Germline CDR1 SGHRS, CDR2 YFSETQ. Here the CDR3 reads CASSAGQGASGYTF. The DNA of the CDR3 is TGCGCCAGCAGCGCGGGACAGGGGGCATCTGGCTACACCTTC.

This clone was counted a single time. The rearrangement links TRBV21-1 to TRBJ1-4; the table calls TRBD1, which could not be checked here. TRBV21-1 is a listed pseudogene. The CDR3 sequence is 19 residues long. The CDR3 reads CASSKEKFRRTGANEKLFF. In DNA, the CDR3 is TGTGCCAGCAGCAAAGAAAAGTTCAGACGGACAGGGGCTAATGAAAAACTGTTTTTT.

This chain links TRBV5-5 with TRBJ1-3, with D perhaps TRBD1 (5 bases). This CDR3 comprises 15 residues. Germline V lookup: CDR1 SGHKS, CDR2 YYEKEE (reference sequence). Trimming shortened V by 2 bases and J by 0 bases, and 9 bases separated the two germline ends. The CDR3 DNA follows: TGTGCCAGCAGCTTCGACGGGACCTCTGGAAACACCATATATTTT. Translation gives CASSFDGTSGNTIYF. The full variable domain, rest sourced from reference TRBV5-5 and TRBJ1-3, is DAGVTQSPTHLIKTRGQQVTLRCSPISGHKSVSWYQQVLGQGPQFIFQYYEKEERGRGNFPDRFSARQFPNYSSELNVNALLLGDSALYLCASSFDGTSGNTIYFGEGSWLTVV.

This clone was found a few times. The chain recombines TRBV28 with TRBJ2-1; TRBD1 aligns across 7 bases. This CDR3 is built from 15 residues. With 1 base clipped from V and 6 bases from J, the junction kept 6 bases outside the gene matches. The germline CDR1 and CDR2 sequences are MDHEN and SYDVKM. The CDR3 DNA is TGTGCCAGCAGTTTATCCCGTGACAGGGCCAATGAGCAGTTCTTC. Its translation: CASSLSRDRANEQFF.

The chain is built from TRBV6-5 and TRBJ1-1, with TRBD1 matching 7 bases. The CDR3 consists of 13 residues. With 6 bases clipped from V and 0 bases from J, the junction kept 1 base outside the gene matches. CDR1 and CDR2 from the germline V gene are MNHEY and SVGAGI. DNA for the CDR3: TGTGCCAGCAGCGGGACAGTGAACACTGAAGCTTTCTTT. It yields the protein CASSGTVNTEAFF.

The chain couples TRBV5-4 to TRBJ2-5; no clear D gene. From germline, CDR1 is SGHNT and CDR2 YYREEE (reference sequence). Deletions cut 4 bases from V and 4 bases from J, with 14 bases between. This CDR3 contains 14 residues. The CDR3 DNA is TGTGCCAGCAGCACGGGTCAAGTCGGAGAGACCCAGTACTTC. It codes for CASSTGQVGETQYF.

The chain joins TRBV6-5 to TRBJ1-1, with TRBD1 matching 8 bases. CDR1 MNHEY and CDR2 SVGAGI come from the germline V gene. The CDR3 has 13 amino acids. V was pared by 8 bases and J by 4 bases, with 6 bases of the junction left unmatched. As DNA, the CDR3 is TGTGCCAGCCATTTTACAGGGGGCACTGAAGCTTTCTTT. This codes for CASHFTGGTEAFF.

The genes are TRBV7-6 and TRBJ2-6; D is uncertain. CDR3 length equals 18 residues. Germline lookup yields CDR1 SGHVS and CDR2 FNYEAQ. The V gene lost 5 bases and the J gene lost 0 bases, with 17 bases spanning the gap. CDR3 amino acids: CASSHRTEPTSGANVLTF. The CDR3 DNA follows: TGTGCCAGCAGCCACCGTACGGAGCCCACCTCTGGGGCCAACGTCCTGACTTTC.

This chain links TRBV5-1 with TRBJ1-2, with a weak D call TRBD1 (5 bases). The V and J ends lost 6 bases and 6 bases respectively, with 15 bases between them. The CDR3 is made up of 13 amino acids. Per germline, CDR1 SGHRS and CDR2 YFSETQ. The CDR3 loop is CASITGGKNGYTF. The CDR3 coding sequence is TGCGCCAGCATAACCGGGGGGAAGAATGGCTACACCTTC.

The chain recombines TRBV29-1 with TRBJ2-7; 7 nucleotides line up with TRBD1. Germline loops: CDR1 SQVTM, CDR2 ANQGSEA. This CDR3 contains 14 residues. V was pared by 4 bases and J by 4 bases, with 10 bases of the junction left unmatched. The DNA for the CDR3 is TGCAGCGTTGTGGGGACAGTTGGGCTGTACGAGCAGTACTTC. It codes for CSVVGTVGLYEQYF.

V is TRBV15 and J is TRBJ1-3; D unclear. V lost 0 bases, J lost 2 bases, and 11 bases lay in between. CDR1 and CDR2 from the germline V gene are LNHNV and YYDKDF (reference sequence). The CDR3 totals 16 residues. DNA of the CDR3: TGTGCCACCAGCAGAGATCCCCGGGCGGCTGGAAACACCATATATTTT. It specifies CATSRDPRAAGNTIYF.

This clone was counted once. DNA for the CDR3: TGCGCCAGCAGCCACCCCGATTTGCGGGGAAGCTCCTACAATGAGCAGTTCTTC. This encodes CASSHPDLRGSSYNEQFF. The V and J genes are TRBV4-3 and TRBJ2-1; a possible D gene is TRBD2 (6 bases). In germline, CDR1 is LGHNA, CDR2 YSLEER. V was clipped by 3 bases and J by 0 bases, with 18 bases between them. This CDR3 comprises 18 residues.

This sequence joins TRBV6-5 and TRBJ2-7; no definite D call. In germline, CDR1 is MNHEY, CDR2 SVGAGI. CDR3 length equals 13 residues. V lost 6 bases, J lost 2 bases, and 11 bases lay in between. The CDR3 DNA reads TGTGCCAGCAGAAGGCGAGGACCCTACGAGCAGTACTTC. Encoded protein: CASRRRGPYEQYF.

The CDR3 here is CATVLRGDAYNEQFF. The CDR3 nucleotides read TGTGCCACCGTCCTGCGGGGGGACGCCTACAATGAGCAGTTCTTC. The chain uses TRBV7-8 and TRBJ2-1; TRBD2 aligns across 8 bases. The CDR3 sequence is 15 residues long. The junction had 10 bases not matched to a gene; V was cut back by 10 bases and J by 2 bases. The germline CDR1 and CDR2 sequences are SGHVS and FQNEAQ.

This chain links TRBV15 with TRBJ2-3; a possible D gene is TRBD1 (6 bases). Trimming took off 0 bases at V and 0 bases at J, with 13 bases between the two ends. The CDR3 runs to 17 residues. In germline, CDR1 is LNHNV, CDR2 YYDKDF (reference sequence). CDR3: CATSRDWGTFSTDTQYF. CDR3 sequence (DNA): TGTGCCACCAGCAGAGATTGGGGGACATTCAGCACAGATACGCAGTATTTT.

V and J are TRBV19 and TRBJ1-2; possibly TRBD1 for D (6 bases). The CDR3 covers 17 residues. Germline V gene data show CDR1 as LNHDA and CDR2 as SQIVND (reference sequence). Trimming took off 2 bases at V and 4 bases at J, with 20 bases between the two ends. CDR3 in DNA: TGTGCCAGTAGTATATCTCCCCGCAGGGGCGCCACCTATGGCTACACCTTC. It encodes CASSISPRRGATYGYTF.

This clone has only one observation. The chain links TRBV30 to TRBJ2-2, with 7 bases lining up with TRBD1. V lost 7 bases and J lost 6; bases outside the gene matches: 5. CDR1 GTSNPN and CDR2 SVGIG come from the germline V gene (reference sequence). This CDR3 has 12 residues. The CDR3 nucleotides are TGTGCCTCCGACAGGGCGGCCGGGGAGCTGTTTTTT. Encoded protein: CASDRAAGELFF. The full variable domain, in which reference TRBV30 and TRBJ2-2 provide the parts outside the CDR3, is SQTIHQWPATLVQPVGSPLSLECTVEGTSNPNLYWYRQAAGRGLQLLFYSVGIGQISSEVPQNLSASRPQDRQFILSSKKLLLSDSGFYLCASDRAAGELFFGEGSRLTVL.

The chain combines TRBV10-1 with TRBJ2-5; 11 bases are shared with TRBD2. Trimming at V came to 6 bases and at J to 3 bases, leaving 21 bases not matched to a gene. The CDR3 runs 20 residues. Germline values: CDR1 WNHNN, CDR2 SYGVQD (reference sequence). CDR3 coding DNA: TGCGCCAGCAGCCACGGAGTTAGTAGCGGGGGGGCGAGAAGGGAAGAGACCCAGTACTTC. This gives the protein CASSHGVSSGGARREETQYF.

The chain recombines TRBV7-2 with TRBJ1-2; perhaps TRBD1 as D (6 bases). The CDR3 spans 17 residues. Germline V gene data show CDR1 as SGHTA and CDR2 as FQGNSA. V lost 2 bases and J lost 6, with 22 bases in between. This chain's CDR3 is CASSLNRSPRGADGYTF. CDR3 nucleotide sequence: TGTGCCAGCAGCTTAAATCGTTCCCCTAGGGGGGCCGATGGCTACACCTTC.

The chain is built from TRBV4-1 and TRBJ1-2, with D hard to call. The V gene's germline CDR1 is MGHRA and CDR2 YSYEKL. The ends were cut back, 0 bases at V and 5 bases at J, with 10 bases in the middle. The CDR3 contains 14 residues. In DNA, the CDR3 is TGCGCCAGCAGCCAAGAGCAGTACAATTATGGCTACACCTTC. As protein: CASSQEQYNYGYTF.

Concerning this clone: The same CDR3 is also encoded by other DNA sequences in this sample. This chain links TRBV19 with TRBJ2-7; 10 bases fit TRBD2. The germline V gene encodes CDR1 LNHDA and CDR2 SQIVND (reference sequence). Trimming removed 11 bases from V and 4 bases from J; junction bases left unmatched: 8. This CDR3 comprises 13 residues. The CDR3 DNA sequence: TGTGCCTCCTCTAGCGGGGGAATATACGAGCAGTACTTC. Its protein is CASSSGGIYEQYF.